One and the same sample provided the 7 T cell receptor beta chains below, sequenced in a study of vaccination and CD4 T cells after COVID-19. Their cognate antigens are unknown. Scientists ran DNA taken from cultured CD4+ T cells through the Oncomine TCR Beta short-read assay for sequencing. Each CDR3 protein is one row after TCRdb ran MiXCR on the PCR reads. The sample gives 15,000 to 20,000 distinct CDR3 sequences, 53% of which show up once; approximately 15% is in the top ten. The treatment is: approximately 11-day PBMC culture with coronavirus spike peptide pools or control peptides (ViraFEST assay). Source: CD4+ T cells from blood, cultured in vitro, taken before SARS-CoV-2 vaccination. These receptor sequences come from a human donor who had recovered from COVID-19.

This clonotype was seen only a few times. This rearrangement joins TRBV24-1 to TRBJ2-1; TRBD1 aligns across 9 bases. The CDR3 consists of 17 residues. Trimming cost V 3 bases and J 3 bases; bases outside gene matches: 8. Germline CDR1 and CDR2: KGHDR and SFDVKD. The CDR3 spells CATSDASGTGLYNEQFF. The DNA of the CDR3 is TGTGCCACCAGTGATGCATCCGGGACAGGGCTCTACAATGAGCAGTTCTTC.

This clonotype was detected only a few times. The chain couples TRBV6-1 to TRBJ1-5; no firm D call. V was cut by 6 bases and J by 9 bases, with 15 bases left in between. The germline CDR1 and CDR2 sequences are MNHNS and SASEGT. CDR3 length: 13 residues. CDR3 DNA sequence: TGTGCCAGCAGCCGAGACTACCTAGGGCCCCAGCATTTT. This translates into CASSRDYLGPQHF.

DNA for the CDR3: TGCAGTGCTAGAGGAGGGGGTAACAATCAGCCCCAGCATTTT. Translation gives CSARGGGNNQPQHF. J is TRBJ1-5 and V is TRBV20-1; TRBD1 might be the D (6 bases). There are 14 residues in the CDR3. V lost 1 base, J lost 3 bases, and 10 bases lay in between. Germline CDR1 reads DFQATT; CDR2 reads SNEGSKA (reference sequence).

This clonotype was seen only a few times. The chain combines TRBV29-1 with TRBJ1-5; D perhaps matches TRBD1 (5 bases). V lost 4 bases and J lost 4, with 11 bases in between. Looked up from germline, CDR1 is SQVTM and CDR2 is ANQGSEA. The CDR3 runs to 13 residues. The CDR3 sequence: CSVAQGSNQPQHF. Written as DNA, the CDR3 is TGCAGCGTTGCCCAGGGTTCGAATCAGCCCCAGCATTTT.

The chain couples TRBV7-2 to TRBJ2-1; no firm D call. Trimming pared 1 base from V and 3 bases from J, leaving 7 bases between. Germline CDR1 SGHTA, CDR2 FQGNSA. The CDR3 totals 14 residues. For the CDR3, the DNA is TGTGCCAGCAGCTTAGAGAGTAGCTACAATGAGCAGTTCTTC. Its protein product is CASSLESSYNEQFF.

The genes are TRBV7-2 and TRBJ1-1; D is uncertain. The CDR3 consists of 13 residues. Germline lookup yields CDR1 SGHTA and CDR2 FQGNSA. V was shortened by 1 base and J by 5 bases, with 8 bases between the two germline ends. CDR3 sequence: CASSLVDGTEAFF. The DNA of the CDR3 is TGTGCCAGCAGCTTAGTAGACGGTACTGAAGCTTTCTTT.

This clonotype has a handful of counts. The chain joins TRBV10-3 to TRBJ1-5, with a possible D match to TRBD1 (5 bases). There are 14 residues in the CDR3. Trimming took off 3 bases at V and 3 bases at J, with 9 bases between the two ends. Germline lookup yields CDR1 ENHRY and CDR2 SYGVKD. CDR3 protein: CAISEGDDNQPQHF. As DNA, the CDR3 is TGTGCCATCAGTGAAGGGGACGACAATCAGCCCCAGCATTTT.